The sequence of this T cell receptor beta chain was determined in a study of blood T cell repertoires in COVID-19. On the study more broadly: The United States, Italy and Spain provided the acute and convalescent COVID-19 samples.

In the original processing: Amplification with reference gene primers provided the estimates of nucleated cell counts. TCRdb keeps only in-frame clones here, not all; method: immunoSEQ multiplex PCR. V, J and clone size derive from that table, while D and trimming were established from the DNA sequence. The table shows some 80,000 clones, with around four fifths occurring only once. Germline-derived CDR1 and CDR2 are SGHAT and FQNNGV. The CDR3 has 14 residues. The V end was cut by 5 bases, the J end by 3 bases, with 10 bases between. The sample consisted of peripheral blood. The chain uses TRBV11-2 and TRBJ1-4, with TRBD1 as a possible D gene (6 bases). The TCR originated in a man at least 80 years old with active or convalescent COVID-19. CDR3 bases: TGTGCCAGCAGCCAGGGACAAGCTAATGAAAAACTGTTTTTT. It is translated as CASSQGQANEKLFF.